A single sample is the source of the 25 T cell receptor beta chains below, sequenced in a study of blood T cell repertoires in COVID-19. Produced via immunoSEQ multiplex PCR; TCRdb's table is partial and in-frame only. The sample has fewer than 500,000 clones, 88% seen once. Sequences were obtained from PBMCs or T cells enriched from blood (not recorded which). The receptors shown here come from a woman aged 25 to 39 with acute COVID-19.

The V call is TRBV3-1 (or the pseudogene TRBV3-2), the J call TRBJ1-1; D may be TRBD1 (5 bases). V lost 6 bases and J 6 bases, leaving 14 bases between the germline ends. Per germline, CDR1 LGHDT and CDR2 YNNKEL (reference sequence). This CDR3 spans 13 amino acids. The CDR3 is CASRLREGAEAFF. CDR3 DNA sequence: TGTGCCAGCAGACTCAGGGAAGGGGCTGAAGCTTTCTTT.

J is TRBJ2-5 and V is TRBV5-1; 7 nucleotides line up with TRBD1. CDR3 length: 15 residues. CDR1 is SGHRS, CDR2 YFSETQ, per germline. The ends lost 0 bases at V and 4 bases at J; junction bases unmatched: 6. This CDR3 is CASSLDRGLGETQYF. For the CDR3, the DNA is TGCGCCAGCAGCTTGGACAGGGGTTTGGGAGAGACCCAGTACTTC.

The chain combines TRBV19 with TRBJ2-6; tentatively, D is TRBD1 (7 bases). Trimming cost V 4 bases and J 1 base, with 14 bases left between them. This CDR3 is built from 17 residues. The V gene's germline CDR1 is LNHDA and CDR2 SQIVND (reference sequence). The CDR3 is CASSRDSRGSGANVLTF. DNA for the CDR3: TGTGCCAGTAGTAGGGACAGTCGGGGGTCTGGGGCCAACGTCCTGACTTTC.

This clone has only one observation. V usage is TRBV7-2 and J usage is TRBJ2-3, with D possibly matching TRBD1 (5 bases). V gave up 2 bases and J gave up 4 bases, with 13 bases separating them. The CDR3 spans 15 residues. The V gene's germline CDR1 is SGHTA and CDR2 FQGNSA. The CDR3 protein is CASSLRAGLPDTQYF. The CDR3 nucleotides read TGTGCCAGCAGCTTAAGGGCAGGGCTGCCAGATACGCAGTATTTT.

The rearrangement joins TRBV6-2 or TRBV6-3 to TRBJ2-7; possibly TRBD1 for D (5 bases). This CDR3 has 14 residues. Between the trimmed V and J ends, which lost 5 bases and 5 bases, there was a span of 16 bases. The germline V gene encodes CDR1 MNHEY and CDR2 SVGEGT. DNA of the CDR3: TGTGCCAGCAGTGACCGGATGACAGCCAACGAGCAGTACTTC. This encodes CASSDRMTANEQYF.

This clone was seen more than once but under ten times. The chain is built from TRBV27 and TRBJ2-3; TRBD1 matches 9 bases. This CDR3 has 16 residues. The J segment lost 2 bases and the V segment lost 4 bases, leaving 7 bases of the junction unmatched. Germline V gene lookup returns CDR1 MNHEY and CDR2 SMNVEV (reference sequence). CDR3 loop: CASSSFGTGNTDTQYF. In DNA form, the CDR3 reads TGTGCCAGCAGTTCCTTCGGGACAGGGAACACAGATACGCAGTATTTT.

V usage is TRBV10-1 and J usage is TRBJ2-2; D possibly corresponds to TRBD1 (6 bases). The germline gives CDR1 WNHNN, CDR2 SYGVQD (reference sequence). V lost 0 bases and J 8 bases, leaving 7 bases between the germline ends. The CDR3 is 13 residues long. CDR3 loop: CASSESGAGELFF. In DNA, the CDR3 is TGCGCCAGCAGTGAGTCGGGGGCTGGGGAGCTGTTTTTT.

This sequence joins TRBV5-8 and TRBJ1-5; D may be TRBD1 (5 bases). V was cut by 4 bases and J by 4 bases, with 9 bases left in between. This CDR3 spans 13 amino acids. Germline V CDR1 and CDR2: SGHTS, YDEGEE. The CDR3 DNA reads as TGTGCCAGCAGCGCGGGACCGAATCAGCCCCAGCATTTT. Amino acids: CASSAGPNQPQHF.

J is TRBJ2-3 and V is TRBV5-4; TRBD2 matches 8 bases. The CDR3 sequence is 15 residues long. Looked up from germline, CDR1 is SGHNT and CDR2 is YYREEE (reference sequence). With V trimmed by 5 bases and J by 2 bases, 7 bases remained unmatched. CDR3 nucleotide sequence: TGTGCCAGCAGTCGGGGGGGCGGGTTCACAGATACGCAGTATTTT. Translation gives CASSRGGGFTDTQYF.

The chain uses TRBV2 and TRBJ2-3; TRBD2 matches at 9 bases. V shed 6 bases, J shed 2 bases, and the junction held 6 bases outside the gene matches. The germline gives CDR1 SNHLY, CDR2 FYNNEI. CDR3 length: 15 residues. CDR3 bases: TGTGCCAGCAGGGCGACTAGCGGATCCACAGATACGCAGTATTTT. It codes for CASRATSGSTDTQYF.

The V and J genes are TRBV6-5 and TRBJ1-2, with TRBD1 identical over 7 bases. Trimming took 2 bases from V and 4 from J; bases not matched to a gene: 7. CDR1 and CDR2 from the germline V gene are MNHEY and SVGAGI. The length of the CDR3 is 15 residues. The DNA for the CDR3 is TGTGCCAGCAGTTACCTAAGACAGGGCTCCTATGGCTACACCTTC. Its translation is CASSYLRQGSYGYTF.

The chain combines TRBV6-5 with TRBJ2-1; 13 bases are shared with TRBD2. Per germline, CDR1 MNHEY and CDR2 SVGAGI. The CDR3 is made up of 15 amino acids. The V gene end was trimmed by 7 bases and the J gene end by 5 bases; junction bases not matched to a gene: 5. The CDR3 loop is CASTKGLAGNNEQFF. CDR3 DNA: TGTGCCAGCACTAAGGGACTAGCGGGGAACAATGAGCAGTTCTTC.

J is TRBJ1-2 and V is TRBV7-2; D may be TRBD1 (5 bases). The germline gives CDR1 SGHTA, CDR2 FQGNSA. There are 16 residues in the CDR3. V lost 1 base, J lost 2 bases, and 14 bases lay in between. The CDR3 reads CASSLDRHLSNYGYTF. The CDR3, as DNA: TGTGCCAGCAGCTTAGACAGGCACCTATCGAACTATGGCTACACCTTC.

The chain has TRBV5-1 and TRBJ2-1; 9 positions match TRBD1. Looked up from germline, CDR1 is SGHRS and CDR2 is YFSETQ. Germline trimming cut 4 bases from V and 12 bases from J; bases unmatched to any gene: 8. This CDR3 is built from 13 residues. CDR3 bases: TGCGCCAGCAGCGCGGGACAGGGCGTAAGGCAGTTCTTC. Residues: CASSAGQGVRQFF.

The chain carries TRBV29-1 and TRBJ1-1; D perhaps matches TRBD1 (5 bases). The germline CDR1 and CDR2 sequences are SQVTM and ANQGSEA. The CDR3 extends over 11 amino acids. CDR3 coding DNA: TGCAGTAAGACAGAGAACACTGAAGCTTTCTTT. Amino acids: CSKTENTEAFF.

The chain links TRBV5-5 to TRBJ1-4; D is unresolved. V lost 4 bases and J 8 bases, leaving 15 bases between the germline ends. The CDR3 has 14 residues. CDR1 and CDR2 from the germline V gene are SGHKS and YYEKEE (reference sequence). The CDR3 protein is CASSLGYTEEKLFF. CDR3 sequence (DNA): TGTGCCAGCAGCCTGGGGTATACGGAGGAAAAACTGTTTTTT.

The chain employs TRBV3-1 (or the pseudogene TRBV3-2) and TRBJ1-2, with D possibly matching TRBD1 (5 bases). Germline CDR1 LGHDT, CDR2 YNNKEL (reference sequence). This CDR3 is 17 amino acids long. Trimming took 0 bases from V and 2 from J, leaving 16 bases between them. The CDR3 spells CASSQEPSDSLNYGYTF. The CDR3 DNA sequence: TGTGCCAGCAGCCAAGAACCAAGCGACAGCTTAAACTATGGCTACACCTTC.

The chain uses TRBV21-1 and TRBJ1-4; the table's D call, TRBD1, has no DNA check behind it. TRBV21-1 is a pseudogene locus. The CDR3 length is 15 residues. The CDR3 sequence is CASSKRTGGNEKLFF. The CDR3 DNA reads TGTGCCAGCAGCAAAAGGACAGGCGGTAATGAAAAACTGTTTTTT.

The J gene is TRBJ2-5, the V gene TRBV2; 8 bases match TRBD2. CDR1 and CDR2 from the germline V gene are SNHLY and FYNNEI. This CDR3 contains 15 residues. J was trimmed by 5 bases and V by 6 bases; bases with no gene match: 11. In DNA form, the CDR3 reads TGTGCCAGCAGACCGAGCGGGGGCCCCGGGGAGACCCAGTACTTC. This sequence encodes CASRPSGGPGETQYF.

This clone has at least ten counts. The CDR3 loop is CASSQDGGELFF. CDR3 coding DNA: TGTGCCAGCAGCCAAGACGGTGGGGAGCTGTTTTTT. The V and J genes are TRBV4-2 and TRBJ2-2, with D unresolved. Deletions cut 0 bases from V and 8 bases from J, with 4 bases between. Germline V gene lookup returns CDR1 LGHNA and CDR2 YNFKEQ. The CDR3 runs 12 residues.

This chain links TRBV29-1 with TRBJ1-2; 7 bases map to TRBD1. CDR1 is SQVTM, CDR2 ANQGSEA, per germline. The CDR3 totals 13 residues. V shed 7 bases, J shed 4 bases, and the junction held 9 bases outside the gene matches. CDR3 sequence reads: CSAQTGSGYGYTF. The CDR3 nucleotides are TGCAGCGCTCAGACAGGGAGCGGCTATGGCTACACCTTC.

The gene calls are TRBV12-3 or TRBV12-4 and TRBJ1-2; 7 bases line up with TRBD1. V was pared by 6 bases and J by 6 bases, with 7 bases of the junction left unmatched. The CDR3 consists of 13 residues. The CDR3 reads CASRRGQLDGYTF. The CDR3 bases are TGTGCCAGCAGAAGGGGGCAGTTGGATGGCTACACCTTC.

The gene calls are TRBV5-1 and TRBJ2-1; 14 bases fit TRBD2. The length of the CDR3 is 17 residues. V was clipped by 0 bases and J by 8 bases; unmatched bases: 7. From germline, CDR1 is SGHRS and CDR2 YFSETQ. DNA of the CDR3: TGCGCCAGCAGCTTGGATAGACTAGCGGGGGGGCCTGATGAGCAGTTCTTC. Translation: CASSLDRLAGGPDEQFF.

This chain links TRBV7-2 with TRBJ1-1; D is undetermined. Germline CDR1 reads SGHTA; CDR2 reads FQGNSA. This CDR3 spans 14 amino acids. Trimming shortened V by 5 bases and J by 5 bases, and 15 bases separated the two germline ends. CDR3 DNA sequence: TGTGCCAGCAGCACTAGGGTGGATCGGACTGAAGCTTTCTTT. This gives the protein CASSTRVDRTEAFF. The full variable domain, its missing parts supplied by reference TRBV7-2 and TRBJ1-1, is GAGVSQSPSNKVTEKGKDVELRCDPISGHTALYWYRQSLGQGLEFLIYFQGNSAPDKSGLPSDRFSAERTGGSVSTLTIQRTQQEDSAVYLCASSTRVDRTEAFFGQGTRLTVV.

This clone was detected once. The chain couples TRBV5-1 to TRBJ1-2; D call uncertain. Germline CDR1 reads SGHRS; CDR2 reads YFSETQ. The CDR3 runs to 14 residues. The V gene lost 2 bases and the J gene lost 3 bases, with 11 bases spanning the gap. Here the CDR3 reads CASSLLTTDYGYTF. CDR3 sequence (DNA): TGCGCCAGCAGCTTACTGACTACTGACTATGGCTACACCTTC.